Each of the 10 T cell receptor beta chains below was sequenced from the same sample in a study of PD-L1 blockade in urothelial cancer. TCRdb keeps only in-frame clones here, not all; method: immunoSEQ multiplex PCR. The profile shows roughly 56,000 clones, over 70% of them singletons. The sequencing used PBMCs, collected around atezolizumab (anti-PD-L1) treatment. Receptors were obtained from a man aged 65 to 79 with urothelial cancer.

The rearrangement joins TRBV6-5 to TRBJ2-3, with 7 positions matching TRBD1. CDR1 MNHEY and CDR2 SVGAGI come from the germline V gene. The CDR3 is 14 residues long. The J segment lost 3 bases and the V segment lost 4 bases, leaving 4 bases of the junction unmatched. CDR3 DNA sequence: TGTGCCAGCAGTTTTGGACAGGCTACAGATACGCAGTATTTT. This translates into CASSFGQATDTQYF.

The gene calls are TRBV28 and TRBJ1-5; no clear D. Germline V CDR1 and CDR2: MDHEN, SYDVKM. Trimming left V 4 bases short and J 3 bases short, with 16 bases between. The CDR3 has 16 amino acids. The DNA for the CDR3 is TGTGCCAGCAGTTCCCCGGATAGAGGGTCCAATCAGCCCCAGCATTTT. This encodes CASSSPDRGSNQPQHF.

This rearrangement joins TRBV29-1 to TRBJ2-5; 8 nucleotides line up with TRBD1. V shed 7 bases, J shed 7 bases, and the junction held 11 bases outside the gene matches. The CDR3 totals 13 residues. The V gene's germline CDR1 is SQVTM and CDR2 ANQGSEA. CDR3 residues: CSGGRGLRGTQYF. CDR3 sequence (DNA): TGCAGCGGGGGCAGGGGGCTGCGGGGGACCCAGTACTTC.

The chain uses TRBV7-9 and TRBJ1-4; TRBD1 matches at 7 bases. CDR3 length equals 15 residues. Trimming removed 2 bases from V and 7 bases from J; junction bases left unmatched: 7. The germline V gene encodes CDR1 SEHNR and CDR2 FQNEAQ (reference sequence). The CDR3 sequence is CASSLQGQKGEKLFF. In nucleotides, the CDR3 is TGTGCCAGCAGCTTACAGGGACAGAAAGGTGAAAAACTGTTTTTT.

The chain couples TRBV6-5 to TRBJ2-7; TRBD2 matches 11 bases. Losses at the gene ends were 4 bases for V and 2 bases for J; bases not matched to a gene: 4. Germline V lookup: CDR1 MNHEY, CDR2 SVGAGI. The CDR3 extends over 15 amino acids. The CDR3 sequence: CASSLAGGPTYEQYF. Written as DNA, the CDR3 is TGTGCCAGCAGTTTAGCGGGAGGGCCAACCTACGAGCAGTACTTC.

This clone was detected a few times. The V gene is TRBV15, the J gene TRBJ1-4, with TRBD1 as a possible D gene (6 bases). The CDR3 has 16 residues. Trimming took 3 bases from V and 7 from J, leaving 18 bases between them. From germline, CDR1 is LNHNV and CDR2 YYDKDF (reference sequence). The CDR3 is CATSSTGTPGVEKLFF. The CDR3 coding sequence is TGTGCCACCAGCAGTACAGGGACCCCCGGGGTTGAAAAACTGTTTTTT.

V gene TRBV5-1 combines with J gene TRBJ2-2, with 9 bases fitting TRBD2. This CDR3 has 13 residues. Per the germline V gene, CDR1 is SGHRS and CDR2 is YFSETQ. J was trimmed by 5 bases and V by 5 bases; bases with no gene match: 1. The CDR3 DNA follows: TGCGCCAGCAGGACTAGCGGTACCGGGGAGCTGTTTTTT. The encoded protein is CASRTSGTGELFF.

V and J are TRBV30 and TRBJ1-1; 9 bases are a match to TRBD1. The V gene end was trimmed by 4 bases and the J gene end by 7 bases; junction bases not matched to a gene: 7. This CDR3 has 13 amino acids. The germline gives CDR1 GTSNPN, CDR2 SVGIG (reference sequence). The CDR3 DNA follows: TGTGCCTGGAACAAGGGACAGGGAGTTGAAGCTTTCTTT. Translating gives CAWNKGQGVEAFF.

For the CDR3, the DNA is TGTGCCAGCAGCTTGCTCCTAGCGGGAGGGACCTACGAGCAGTACTTC. Residues: CASSLLLAGGTYEQYF. The chain is built from TRBV11-2 and TRBJ2-7; 12 nucleotides agree with TRBD2. V trimming: 3 bases; J trimming: 2 bases; junction bases outside the gene matches: 5. Germline CDR1 reads SGHAT; CDR2 reads FQNNGV. This CDR3 is 16 amino acids long.

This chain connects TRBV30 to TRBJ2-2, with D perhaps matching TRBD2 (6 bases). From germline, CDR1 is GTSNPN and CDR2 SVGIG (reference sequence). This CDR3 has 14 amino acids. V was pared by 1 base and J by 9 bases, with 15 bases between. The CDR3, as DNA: TGTGCCTGGAGTGAGAGGGGAGGCCCCCGGGAGCTGTTTTTT. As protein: CAWSERGGPRELFF.